This is a list of T cell receptor beta chains from one sample in a study of CD8+ T cells in alopecia areata. Assay used: immunoSEQ multiplex PCR; TCRdb lists only in-frame clones, some missing. The table shows under 350,000 clones, with more than 45% occurring only once. This sample comprised CD4+ T cells sorted from blood, obtained at week 24, from a patient treated with tofacitinib. The receptors derive from a human donor with alopecia areata. The CDR3 runs from the conserved cysteine through the conserved F or W. Each record gives: V gene, J gene, CDR3 length, D gene, clone size, CDR3 DNA, CDR3 protein. D genes are given only for firm matches. Part of the rows lack a size; the others show once, few, many or a class for expanded clones.

TRBV4-3	TRBJ2-2	16	-	-	TGCGCCAGCAGCCAAGAACCACCTCCGAACACCGGGGAGCTGTTTTTT	CASSQEPPPNTGELFF
TRBV29-1	TRBJ1-1	13	-	-	TGCAGCGTGGGGACAACTCAGAACACTGAAGCTTTCTTT	CSVGTTQNTEAFF
TRBV30	TRBJ2-3	15	TRBD2	-	TGTGCCTGGAGCAGCGGGGGGAGAACCACAGATACGCAGTATTTT	CAWSSGGRTTDTQYF
TRBV18	TRBJ2-5	14	-	-	TGTGCCAGCTCACCGCTTCCCAACCAAGAGACCCAGTACTTC	CASSPLPNQETQYF
TRBV27	TRBJ2-1	16	-	-	TGTGCCAGCAGTTTGACAACGGGACTCGTCTACAATGAGCAGTTCTTC	CASSLTTGLVYNEQFF
TRBV5-1	TRBJ2-7	13	-	-	TGCGCCAGCAGCTTGGGGGATAGAAACGAGCAGTACTTC	CASSLGDRNEQYF
TRBV7-2	TRBJ1-4	16	-	-	TGTGCCAGCAGCCTAATGGAGGCGGCAACTAATGAAAAACTGTTTTTT	CASSLMEAATNEKLFF
TRBV10-3	TRBJ1-6	15	-	many	TGTGCCATCAGTGCGGAGGTGGAGTCCGGGTCACCCCTCCACTTT	CAISAEVESGSPLHF
TRBV28	TRBJ2-5	14	TRBD1	few	TGTGCCAGCAGATACGACAGGGTTTTGGAGACCCAGTACTTC	CASRYDRVLETQYF
TRBV29-1	TRBJ1-1	15	-	few	TGCAGCGTTGACGTGTCAGGTATTTCTAACACTGAAGCTTTCTTT	CSVDVSGISNTEAFF
TRBV7-9	TRBJ2-7	13	-	few	TGTGCCAGCAGCTTAGACGCGCCCTACGAGCAGTACTTC	CASSLDAPYEQYF
TRBV5-4	TRBJ1-5	13	-	-	TGTGCCAGCAGCTTGGGTCCAAATCAGCCCCAGCATTTT	CASSLGPNQPQHF
TRBV25-1	TRBJ2-2	16	TRBD1	-	TGTGCCAGCAGTGATCCCAGACAGGGAAGAACCGGGGAGCTGTTTTTT	CASSDPRQGRTGELFF
TRBV6-5	TRBJ1-2	13	-	-	TGTGCCAGCAGCCCCACAGGGACCTATGGCTACACCTTC	CASSPTGTYGYTF
TRBV30	TRBJ1-2	15	TRBD1	-	TGTGCCTCCCGGGACAGGGGGCACCAGCGTAATGGCTACACCTTC	CASRDRGHQRNGYTF
TRBV27	TRBJ1-1	15	-	once	TGTGCCAGCAGTCCCCGGGGGATGAGGATCACTGAAGCTTTCTTT	CASSPRGMRITEAFF
TRBV30	TRBJ1-1	11	-	-	TGTGCCTGGAGCGACAGAGCTGAAGCTTTCTTT	CAWSDRAEAFF
TRBV9	TRBJ2-2	15	-	-	TGTGCCAGCAGCGTAGTAGGGCGGAACGCCGGGGAGCTGTTTTTT	CASSVVGRNAGELFF
TRBV6-1	TRBJ2-7	14	TRBD1	-	TGTGCCAGCAGGATGGGACAGGGGTGGGTCGAGCAGTACTTC	CASRMGQGWVEQYF
TRBV28	TRBJ1-1	13	-	-	TGTGCCAGCAACTTAGCCGTGGGCACTGAAGCTTTCTTT	CASNLAVGTEAFF
TRBV30	TRBJ1-6	14	TRBD1	-	TGTGCCTGGAGTGAAGGGACAGAGGATTCACCCCTCCACTTT	CAWSEGTEDSPLHF
TRBV7-2	TRBJ2-5	13	-	-	TGTGCCAGCAGCTTGTTAGTTAAAGAGACCCAGTACTTC	CASSLLVKETQYF
TRBV7-3	TRBJ1-1	13	-	once	TGTGCCAGCAGCTTATTGAGGATCGGTGAAGCTTTCTTT	CASSLLRIGEAFF
TRBV25-1	TRBJ2-7	16	TRBD2	once	TGTGCCAGCAGTGAAGGACTAGCGGGGCCTTTCTACGAGCAGTACTTC	CASSEGLAGPFYEQYF
TRBV6-5	TRBJ2-3	13	-	-	TGTGCCAGCACGCGACCAGGGGCGGATACGCAGTATTTT	CASTRPGADTQYF
TRBV10-3	TRBJ2-5	17	-	few	TGTGCCATCAGTACGGAGGGAACAGGGCGATTCCAAGAGACCCAGTACTTC	CAISTEGTGRFQETQYF
TRBV7-2	TRBJ2-1	17	TRBD1	-	TGTGCCAGCAGCTCGATAGGACAGGGCTTCCCCCACAATGAGCAGTTCTTC	CASSSIGQGFPHNEQFF
TRBV30	TRBJ1-2	16	TRBD1	few	TGTGCCTGGAGTGCCCCGGGGACAGGGGCCTTTTATGGCTACACCTTC	CAWSAPGTGAFYGYTF
TRBV7-2	TRBJ1-2	14	TRBD1	few	TGTGCCAGCAGCTTAGCGCAGGGGGCGCAGGGCTACACCTTC	CASSLAQGAQGYTF
TRBV7-6	TRBJ2-1	13	-	-	TGTGCCAGCAATCCTAGGCTGGTTGATGAGCAGTTCTTC	CASNPRLVDEQFF
TRBV23-1	TRBJ2-1	14	TRBD2	-	TGCGCCAGCAGTCGACTAGCGGGGGGAAATGAGCAGTTCTTC	CASSRLAGGNEQFF
TRBV10-3	TRBJ2-1	13	-	few	TGTGCCATCAGTAAGACAGGTAACAATGAGCAGTTCTTC	CAISKTGNNEQFF
TRBV2	TRBJ1-1	13	-	-	TGTGCCAGCACTTCGTTATCGGACACTGAAGCTTTCTTT	CASTSLSDTEAFF
TRBV7-2	TRBJ1-2	12	TRBD1	-	TGTGCCTCGAGGGGGCTGGACTATGGCTACACCTTC	CASRGLDYGYTF
TRBV7-2	TRBJ2-2	16	TRBD1	few	TGTGCCAGCAGCATGGGACAGGGCGTTGGCACCGGGGAGCTGTTTTTT	CASSMGQGVGTGELFF
TRBV4-1	TRBJ1-5	17	-	-	TGCGCCAGCAGCCAAGGTATTGGCAGGGGTAGCAATCAGCCCCAGCATTTT	CASSQGIGRGSNQPQHF
TRBV2	TRBJ1-5	15	-	-	TGTGCCAGCAGTGGAGACAGAGGAAGCAATCAGCCCCAGCATTTT	CASSGDRGSNQPQHF
TRBV15	TRBJ1-2	16	-	-	TGTGCCACCAGCCGGGGGAAGGGGAAGGCCTCCTATGGCTACACCTTC	CATSRGKGKASYGYTF
TRBV4-1	TRBJ2-5	15	-	-	TGCGCCAGCAGCCAAGAAAGTCATCGGGGGGAGACCCAGTACTTC	CASSQESHRGETQYF
TRBV25-1	TRBJ1-6	16	-	-	TGTGCCAGCAGAGGAACGGAGAGCTCCTATAATTCACCCCTCCACTTT	CASRGTESSYNSPLHF
TRBV9	TRBJ2-1	18	-	-	TGTGCCAGCAGCGTACAGAAGGGGCGGGGGCTCTCCTACAATGAGCAGTTCTTC	CASSVQKGRGLSYNEQFF
TRBV2	TRBJ1-6	13	TRBD1	-	TGTGCCAGCAGTGGGGACAGTAATTCACCCCTCCACTTT	CASSGDSNSPLHF
TRBV27	TRBJ2-7	14	-	-	TGTGCCAGCAGCTTGGGGGGTCGGGGCTACGAGCAGTACTTC	CASSLGGRGYEQYF